These 8 T cell receptor beta chains were sequenced from one sample in a study of blood T cell repertoires in COVID-19. Measured with immunoSEQ multiplex PCR; TCRdb has only the in-frame clones, and not every one. The sample has some 150,000 clones, roughly 76% seen once. Sample: peripheral blood. The source of these receptors is a woman in her forties or fifties with active or convalescent COVID-19.

This clone has a handful of counts. The V call is TRBV29-1, the J call TRBJ1-2; TRBD1 aligns across 7 bases. J lost 1 base, V lost 7 bases, and 3 bases had no gene match. This CDR3 contains 12 residues. CDR1 SQVTM and CDR2 ANQGSEA come from the germline V gene. CDR3 nucleotide sequence: TGCAGCGCGGCAGGGGGTAACTATGGCTACACCTTC. Its protein product is CSAAGGNYGYTF. The full variable domain, with the rest looked up from reference TRBV29-1 and TRBJ1-2, is SAVISQKPSRDICQRGTSLTIQCQVDSQVTMMFWYRQQPGQSLTLIATANQGSEATYESGFVIDKFPISRPNLTFSTLTVSNMSPEDSSIYLCSAAGGNYGYTFGSGTRLTVV.

The rearrangement joins TRBV6-2 or TRBV6-3 to TRBJ1-5, with D perhaps TRBD1 (5 bases). The V gene's germline CDR1 is MNHEY and CDR2 SVGEGT. V was clipped by 5 bases and J by 4 bases, with 9 bases between them. CDR3 length equals 13 residues. The CDR3 loop is CASSQGLNQPQHF. Here the CDR3 DNA reads TGTGCCAGCAGTCAGGGTTTAAATCAGCCCCAGCATTTT.

CDR3 residues: CASSLDSPYEQYF. CDR3 bases: TGTGCCAGCAGCTTAGACAGTCCCTACGAGCAGTACTTC. The chain carries TRBV5-4 and TRBJ2-7; possible D gene TRBD1, 5 bases. Trimming left V 2 bases short and J 2 bases short, with 8 bases between. The germline CDR1 and CDR2 sequences are SGHNT and YYREEE (reference sequence). This CDR3 region has 13 residues.

The CDR3 region is CASSVDTGNGGYTF. CDR3 nucleotides: TGTGCCAGCAGCGTAGACACAGGGAATGGTGGCTACACCTTC. The chain is built from TRBV9 and TRBJ1-2, with D possibly TRBD1 on 6 matching bases. Germline V gives CDR1 SGDLS, CDR2 YYNGEE. The CDR3 consists of 14 residues. With 0 bases removed from V and 7 bases from J, the gap between germline ends came to 13 bases.

This chain uses TRBV19 with TRBJ2-3, with 7 nucleotides matching TRBD1. The CDR3 runs 15 residues. With V trimmed by 6 bases and J by 1 base, 7 bases remained unmatched. The germline V gene encodes CDR1 LNHDA and CDR2 SQIVND (reference sequence). The CDR3 DNA reads TGTGCCAGTAGGGAGCTTACAGGGGGCACAGATACGCAGTATTTT. This translates into CASRELTGGTDTQYF.

DNA of the CDR3: TGTGCCAGCAGTTTGGCCTTAGGGGAGGCGCAGTATTTT. Encoded protein: CASSLALGEAQYF. This chain links TRBV27 with TRBJ2-3; D may be TRBD2 (6 bases). CDR3 size: 13 residues. V was cut by 3 bases and J by 10 bases, with 14 bases left in between. Germline values: CDR1 MNHEY, CDR2 SMNVEV (reference sequence).

This clone was counted only a few times. V and J are TRBV25-1 and TRBJ2-7, with 9 bases that match TRBD2. With V trimmed by 0 bases and J by 12 bases, 12 bases remained unmatched. Germline V gene sequence: CDR1 MGHDK, CDR2 SYGVNS. The CDR3 is made up of 15 amino acids. The CDR3 loop reads CASSEYMGLASRWYF. The CDR3, as DNA: TGTGCCAGCAGTGAATATATGGGACTAGCTTCTCGATGGTACTTC.

The V call is TRBV3-1 (or the pseudogene TRBV3-2), the J call TRBJ1-5; no clear D. V was shortened by 2 bases and J by 4 bases, with 3 bases between the two germline ends. The CDR3 loop spans 12 amino acids. CDR1 and CDR2 from the germline V gene are LGHDT and YNNKEL (reference sequence). CDR3 DNA: TGTGCCAGCAGCCAACTTAATCAGCCCCAGCATTTT. Its protein product is CASSQLNQPQHF.